This TCR beta chain was sequenced during a study of blood T cell repertoires in COVID-19. Germline V CDR1 and CDR2: LNHDA, SQIVND (reference sequence). Between the trimmed V and J ends, which lost 7 bases and 2 bases, there was a span of 9 bases. The CDR3 has 13 amino acids. The authors' processing: Researchers report that nucleated cell counts were estimated from reference gene primer amplification. Clones were read by immunoSEQ multiplex PCR, and TCRdb kept only the in-frame ones, dropping some. V, J and clone size reflect that table, while D and trimming were determined from the DNA. The data show roughly 250,000 clones, around 87% seen once. Resolution of symptoms, clearance, or two negative PCRs was present in recovered Cohort 3 donors.

The rearrangement joins TRBV19 to TRBJ1-5; D uncertain. Material: PBMCs or T cells enriched from blood (not recorded which). The sequence derives from a woman aged 50 to 65 who had recovered from COVID-19. The CDR3 sequence: CASNAGGNQPQHF. The CDR3 nucleotides read TGTGCCAGTAACGCCGGGGGCAATCAGCCCCAGCATTTT.